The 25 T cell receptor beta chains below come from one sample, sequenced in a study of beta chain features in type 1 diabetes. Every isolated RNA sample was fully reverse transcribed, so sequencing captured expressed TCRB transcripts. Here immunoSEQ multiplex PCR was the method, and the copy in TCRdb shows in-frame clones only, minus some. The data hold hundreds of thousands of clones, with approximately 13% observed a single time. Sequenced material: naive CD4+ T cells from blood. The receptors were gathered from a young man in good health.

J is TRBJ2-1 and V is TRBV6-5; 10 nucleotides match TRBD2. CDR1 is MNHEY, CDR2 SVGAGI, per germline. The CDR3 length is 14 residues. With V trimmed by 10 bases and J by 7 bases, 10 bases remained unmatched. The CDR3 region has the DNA TGTGCCACCTTGGGAGCGGGGGGGCCGAATGAGCAGTTCTTC. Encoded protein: CATLGAGGPNEQFF.

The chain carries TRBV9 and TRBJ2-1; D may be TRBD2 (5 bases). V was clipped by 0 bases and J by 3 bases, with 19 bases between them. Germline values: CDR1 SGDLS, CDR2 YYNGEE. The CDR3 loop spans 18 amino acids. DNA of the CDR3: TGTGCCAGCAGCGTAGGGAACCTTTTCAGCGGAATCTACAATGAGCAGTTCTTC. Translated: CASSVGNLFSGIYNEQFF.

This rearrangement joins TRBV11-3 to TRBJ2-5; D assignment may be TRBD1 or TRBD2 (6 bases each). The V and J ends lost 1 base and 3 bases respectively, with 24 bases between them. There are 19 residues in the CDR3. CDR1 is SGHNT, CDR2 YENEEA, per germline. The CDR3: CASSLVARLDRLGEETQYF. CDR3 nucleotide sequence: TGTGCCAGCAGCTTAGTCGCGCGGTTGGACAGACTAGGAGAAGAGACCCAGTACTTC.

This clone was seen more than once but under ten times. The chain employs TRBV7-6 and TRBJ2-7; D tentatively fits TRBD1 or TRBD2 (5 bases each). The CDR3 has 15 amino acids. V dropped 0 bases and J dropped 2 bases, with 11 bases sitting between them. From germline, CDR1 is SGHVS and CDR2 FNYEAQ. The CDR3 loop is CASSLASGPTYEQYF. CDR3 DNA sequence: TGTGCCAGCAGCTTAGCGTCGGGACCAACCTACGAGCAGTACTTC.

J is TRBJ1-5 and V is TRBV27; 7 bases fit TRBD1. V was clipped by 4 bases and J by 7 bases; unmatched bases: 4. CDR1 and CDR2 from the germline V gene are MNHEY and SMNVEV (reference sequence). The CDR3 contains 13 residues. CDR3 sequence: CASSYRGGQPQHF. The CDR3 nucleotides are TGTGCCAGCAGTTACAGGGGTGGCCAGCCCCAGCATTTT.

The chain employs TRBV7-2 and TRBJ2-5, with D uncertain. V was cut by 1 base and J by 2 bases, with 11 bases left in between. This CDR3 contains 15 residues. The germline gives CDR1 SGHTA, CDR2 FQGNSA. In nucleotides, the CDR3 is TGTGCCAGCAGCTTAGTGGGCGGTACTCAAGAGACCCAGTACTTC. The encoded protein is CASSLVGGTQETQYF.

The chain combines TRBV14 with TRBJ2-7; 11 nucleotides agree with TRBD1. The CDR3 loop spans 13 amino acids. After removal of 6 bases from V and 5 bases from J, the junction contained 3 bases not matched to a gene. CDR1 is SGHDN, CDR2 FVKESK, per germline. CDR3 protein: CASRRTGGHEQYF. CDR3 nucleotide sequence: TGTGCCAGCAGAAGGACAGGGGGCCACGAGCAGTACTTC.

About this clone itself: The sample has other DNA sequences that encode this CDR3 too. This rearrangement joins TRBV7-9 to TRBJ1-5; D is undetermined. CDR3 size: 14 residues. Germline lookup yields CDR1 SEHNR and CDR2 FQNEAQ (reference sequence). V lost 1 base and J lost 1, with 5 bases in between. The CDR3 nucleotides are TGTGCCAGCAGCTTAGGGCAGAGCAATCAGCCCCAGCATTTT. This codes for CASSLGQSNQPQHF.

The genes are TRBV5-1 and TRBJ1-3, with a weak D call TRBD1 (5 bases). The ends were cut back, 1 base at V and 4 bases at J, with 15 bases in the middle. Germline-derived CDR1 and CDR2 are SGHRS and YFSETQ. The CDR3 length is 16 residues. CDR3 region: CASSLIGTEWGNTIYF. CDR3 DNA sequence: TGCGCCAGCAGCTTGATAGGGACCGAATGGGGAAACACCATATATTTT. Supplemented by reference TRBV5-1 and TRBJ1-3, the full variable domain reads KAGVTQTPRYLIKTRGQQVTLSCSPISGHRSVSWYQQTPGQGLQFLFEYFSETQRNKGNFPGRFSGRQFSNSRSEMNVSTLELGDSALYLCASSLIGTEWGNTIYFGEGSWLTVV.

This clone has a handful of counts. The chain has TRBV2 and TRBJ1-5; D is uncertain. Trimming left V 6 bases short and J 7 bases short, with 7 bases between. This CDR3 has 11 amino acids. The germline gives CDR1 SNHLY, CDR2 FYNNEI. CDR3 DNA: TGTGCCAGCAGCTACGGGCAGCCCCAGCATTTT. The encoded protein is CASSYGQPQHF.

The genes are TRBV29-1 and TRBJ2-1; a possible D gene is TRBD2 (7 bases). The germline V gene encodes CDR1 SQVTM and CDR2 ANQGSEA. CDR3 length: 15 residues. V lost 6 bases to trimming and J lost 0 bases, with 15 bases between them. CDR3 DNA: TGCAGCGTAGTTGGGGGGGCGAGCTCCTACAATGAGCAGTTCTTC. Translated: CSVVGGASSYNEQFF.

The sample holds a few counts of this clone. The CDR3 bases are TGTGCCAGCAGGCACCGGGACACCTGGGGCACAGATACGCAGTATTTT. It encodes CASRHRDTWGTDTQYF. The chain has TRBV5-4 and TRBJ2-3; D possibly corresponds to TRBD1 (6 bases). The CDR3 consists of 16 residues. The V gene lost 5 bases and the J gene lost 1 base, with 17 bases spanning the gap. The germline CDR1 and CDR2 sequences are SGHNT and YYREEE (reference sequence).

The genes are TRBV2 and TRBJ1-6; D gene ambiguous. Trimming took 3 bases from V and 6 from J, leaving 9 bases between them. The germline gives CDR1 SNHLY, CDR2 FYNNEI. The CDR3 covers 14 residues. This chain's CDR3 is CASSDETSNSPLHF. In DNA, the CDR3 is TGTGCCAGCAGTGATGAGACATCTAATTCACCCCTCCACTTT.

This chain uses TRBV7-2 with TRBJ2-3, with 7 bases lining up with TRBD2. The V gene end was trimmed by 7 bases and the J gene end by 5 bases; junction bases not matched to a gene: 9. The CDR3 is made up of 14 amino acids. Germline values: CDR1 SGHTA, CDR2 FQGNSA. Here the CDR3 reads CASTLGGNRDTQYF. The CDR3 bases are TGTGCCAGCACCCTGGGGGGGAATAGAGATACGCAGTATTTT.

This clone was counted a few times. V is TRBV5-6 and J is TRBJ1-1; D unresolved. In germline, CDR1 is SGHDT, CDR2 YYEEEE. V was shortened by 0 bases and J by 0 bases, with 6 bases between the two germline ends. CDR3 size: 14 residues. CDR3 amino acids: CASSLGQMNTEAFF. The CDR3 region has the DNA TGTGCCAGCAGCTTGGGGCAGATGAACACTGAAGCTTTCTTT.

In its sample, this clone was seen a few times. As DNA, the CDR3 is TGTGCCAGCGCGTTAAGTCAGGGGAATCAGCCCCAGCATTTT. Protein: CASALSQGNQPQHF. J is TRBJ1-5 and V is TRBV7-9; D is perhaps TRBD1 (6 bases). The length of the CDR3 is 14 residues. Germline CDR1 is SEHNR and CDR2 is FQNEAQ (reference sequence). Trimming removed 8 bases at V and 4 bases at J, with 15 bases between.

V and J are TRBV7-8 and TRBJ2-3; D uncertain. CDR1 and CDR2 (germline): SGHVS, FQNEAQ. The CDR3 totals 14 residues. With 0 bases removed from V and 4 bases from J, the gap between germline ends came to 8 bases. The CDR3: CASSLAVGPDTQYF. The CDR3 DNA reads TGTGCCAGCAGCTTAGCGGTGGGCCCAGATACGCAGTATTTT.

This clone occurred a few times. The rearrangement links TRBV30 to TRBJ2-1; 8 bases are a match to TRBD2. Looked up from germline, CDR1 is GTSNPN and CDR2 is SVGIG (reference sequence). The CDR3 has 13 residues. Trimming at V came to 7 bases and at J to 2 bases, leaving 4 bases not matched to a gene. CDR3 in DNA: TGTGCCTTGAGCGGGAGCCCCTACAATGAGCAGTTCTTC. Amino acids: CALSGSPYNEQFF.

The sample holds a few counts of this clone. The CDR3 nucleotides are TGTGCCAGCAGCCAAAAGCGGGAGGGGAGGACAGATACGCAGTATTTT. Translating gives CASSQKREGRTDTQYF. J is TRBJ2-3 and V is TRBV4-2; 10 nucleotides agree with TRBD2. The CDR3 has 16 amino acids. Germline-derived CDR1 and CDR2 are LGHNA and YNFKEQ. After removal of 2 bases from V and 3 bases from J, the junction contained 5 bases not matched to a gene.

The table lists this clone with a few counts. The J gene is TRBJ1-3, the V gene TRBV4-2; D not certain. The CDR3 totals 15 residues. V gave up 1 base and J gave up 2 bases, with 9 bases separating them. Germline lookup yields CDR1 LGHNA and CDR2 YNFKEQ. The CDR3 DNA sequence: TGTGCCAGCAGCCAAGTCTCCCGGGCTGGAAACACCATATATTTT. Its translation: CASSQVSRAGNTIYF.

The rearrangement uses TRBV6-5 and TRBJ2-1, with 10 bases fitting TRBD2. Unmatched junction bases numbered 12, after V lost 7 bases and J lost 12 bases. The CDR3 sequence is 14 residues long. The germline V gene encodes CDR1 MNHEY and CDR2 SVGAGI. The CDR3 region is CASTVTSGKVGQFF. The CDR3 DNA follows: TGTGCCAGCACCGTAACTAGCGGGAAAGTCGGGCAGTTCTTC.

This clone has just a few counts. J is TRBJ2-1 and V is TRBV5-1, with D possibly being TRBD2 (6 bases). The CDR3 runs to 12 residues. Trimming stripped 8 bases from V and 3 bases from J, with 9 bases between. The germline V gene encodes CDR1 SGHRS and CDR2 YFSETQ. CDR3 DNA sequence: TGCGCCAGTAGACTAGTCTACAATGAGCAGTTCTTC. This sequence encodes CASRLVYNEQFF.

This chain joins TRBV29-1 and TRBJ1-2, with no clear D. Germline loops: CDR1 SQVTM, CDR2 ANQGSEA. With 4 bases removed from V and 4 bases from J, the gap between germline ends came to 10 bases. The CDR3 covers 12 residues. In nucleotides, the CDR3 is TGCAGCGTTGGCCCAACGGGCTATGGCTACACCTTC. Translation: CSVGPTGYGYTF. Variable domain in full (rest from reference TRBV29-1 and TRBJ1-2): SAVISQKPSRDICQRGTSLTIQCQVDSQVTMMFWYRQQPGQSLTLIATANQGSEATYESGFVIDKFPISRPNLTFSTLTVSNMSPEDSSIYLCSVGPTGYGYTFGSGTRLTVV.

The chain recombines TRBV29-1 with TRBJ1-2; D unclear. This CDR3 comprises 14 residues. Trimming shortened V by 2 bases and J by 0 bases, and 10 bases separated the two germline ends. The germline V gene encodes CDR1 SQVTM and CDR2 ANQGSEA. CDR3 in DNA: TGCAGCGTTGAACCTCAGAGAGCTAACTATGGCTACACCTTC. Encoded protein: CSVEPQRANYGYTF.

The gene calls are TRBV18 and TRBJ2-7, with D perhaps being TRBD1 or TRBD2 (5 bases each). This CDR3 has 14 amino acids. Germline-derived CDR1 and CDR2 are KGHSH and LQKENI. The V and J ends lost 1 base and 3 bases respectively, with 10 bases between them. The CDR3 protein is CASSPQGPVYEQYF. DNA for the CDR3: TGTGCCAGCTCACCACAGGGACCGGTCTACGAGCAGTACTTC.